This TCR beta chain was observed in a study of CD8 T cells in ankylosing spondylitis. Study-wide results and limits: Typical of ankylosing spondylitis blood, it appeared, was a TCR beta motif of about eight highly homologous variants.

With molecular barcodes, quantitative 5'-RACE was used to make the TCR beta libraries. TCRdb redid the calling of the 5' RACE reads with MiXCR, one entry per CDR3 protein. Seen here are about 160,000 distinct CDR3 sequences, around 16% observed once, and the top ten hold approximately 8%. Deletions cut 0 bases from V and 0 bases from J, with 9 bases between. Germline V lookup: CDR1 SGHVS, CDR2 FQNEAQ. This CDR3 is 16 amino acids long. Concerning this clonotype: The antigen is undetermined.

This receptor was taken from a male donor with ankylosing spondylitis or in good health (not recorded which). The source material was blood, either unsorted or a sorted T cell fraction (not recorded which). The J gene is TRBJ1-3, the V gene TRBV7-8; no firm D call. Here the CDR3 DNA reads TGTGCCAGCAGCTTAGCGACGTTGTCCTCTGGAAACACCATATATTTT. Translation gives CASSLATLSSGNTIYF.